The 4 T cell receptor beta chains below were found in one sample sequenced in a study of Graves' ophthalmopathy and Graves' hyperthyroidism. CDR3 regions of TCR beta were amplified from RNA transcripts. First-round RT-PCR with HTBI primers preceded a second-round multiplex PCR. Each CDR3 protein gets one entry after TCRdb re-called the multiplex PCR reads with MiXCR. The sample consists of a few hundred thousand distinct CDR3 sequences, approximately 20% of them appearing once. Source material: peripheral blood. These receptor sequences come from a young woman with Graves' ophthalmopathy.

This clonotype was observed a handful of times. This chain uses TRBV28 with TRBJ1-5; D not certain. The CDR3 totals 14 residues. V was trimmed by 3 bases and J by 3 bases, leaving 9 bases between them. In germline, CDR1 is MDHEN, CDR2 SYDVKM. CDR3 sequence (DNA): TGTGCCAGCAGTTTGCAAGGGTTCAATCAGCCCCAGCATTTT. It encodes CASSLQGFNQPQHF.

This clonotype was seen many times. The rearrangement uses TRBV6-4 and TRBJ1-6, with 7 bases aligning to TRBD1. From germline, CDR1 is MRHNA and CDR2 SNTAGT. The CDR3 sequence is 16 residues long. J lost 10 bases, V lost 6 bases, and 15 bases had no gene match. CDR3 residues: CASSESAGGFGSPLHF. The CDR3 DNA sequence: TGTGCCAGCAGCGAGAGTGCAGGGGGTTTTGGCTCACCCCTCCACTTT.

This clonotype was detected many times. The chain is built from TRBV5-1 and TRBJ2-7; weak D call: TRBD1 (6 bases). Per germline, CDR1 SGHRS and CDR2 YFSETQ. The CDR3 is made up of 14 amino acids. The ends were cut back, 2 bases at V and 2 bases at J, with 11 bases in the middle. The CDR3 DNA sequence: TGCGCCAGCAGCTTCTTACAGGGACCCTACGAGCAGTACTTC. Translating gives CASSFLQGPYEQYF.

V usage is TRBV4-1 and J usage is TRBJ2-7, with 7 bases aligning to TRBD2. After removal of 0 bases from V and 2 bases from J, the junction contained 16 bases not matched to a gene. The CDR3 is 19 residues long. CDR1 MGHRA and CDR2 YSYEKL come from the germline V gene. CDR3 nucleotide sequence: TGCGCCAGCAGCCAAGATCCGCCCGTGGGGGGGGGTCATGCCTACGAGCAGTACTTC. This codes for CASSQDPPVGGGHAYEQYF.